The T cell receptor (beta chain) under discussion was sequenced for a study of T cell repertoires in cytomegalovirus infection. Study-wide context: Selected CMV epitopes included recently identified HLA-C-restricted ones as well as well-studied HLA-B-restricted ones.

TCRdb ran MiXCR on the reads and lists one entry per CDR3 protein. The sample lists approximately 500,000 distinct CDR3 sequences, around 30% occurring once. Study results and caveats: Of the TCR beta families, the public ones yielded a cumulative frequency that identified carriers of CMV plus the relevant HLA. HLA-C-restricted CMV-specific TCR beta clonotypes prevailed in the ex vivo response.

For this clonotype: Its specificity is not known.

Per germline, CDR1 SGHAT and CDR2 FQNNGV. Trimming stripped 4 bases from V and 5 bases from J, with 8 bases between. The CDR3 sequence is 13 residues long. The chain is built from TRBV11-2 and TRBJ2-2; D gene ambiguous. Sequencing was performed on cultured PBMCs, taken from culture after CMV antigen stimulation. The clonotype comes from a human donor in good health (CMV status not recorded). Some clones in this sample may be carry-over from other donors' samples. The CDR3 loop reads CASSSVPTGELFF. The CDR3 DNA is TGTGCCAGCAGCTCTGTCCCAACCGGGGAGCTGTTTTTT.